This record concerns one T cell receptor beta chain sequence. This sample stems from a study of blood T cell repertoires in COVID-19. Turning to the study itself: Samples representing acute and convalescent COVID-19 were sourced from the United States, Italy and Spain.

The CDR3 totals 13 residues. Trimming stripped 0 bases from V and 4 bases from J, with 7 bases between. CDR1 is SGHRS and CDR2 is YFSETQ in the germline V gene. In the source study's methods: Reference gene primer amplification gave nucleated cell count estimates. Some clones are missing from TCRdb's copy, which holds only in-frame ones; the method was immunoSEQ multiplex PCR. The V and J calls and clone size were taken over from that table, and D and trimming were inferred from the DNA. The data contain 90,000 to 120,000 clones, more than 60% of them singletons. The gene calls are TRBV5-1 and TRBJ2-5, with D maybe TRBD1 (5 bases). Sequenced input: peripheral blood. This sequence was found in a man in his 70s with active or convalescent COVID-19. The CDR3: CASSLEGVETQYF. In nucleotides, the CDR3 is TGCGCCAGCAGCTTGGAAGGGGTAGAGACCCAGTACTTC.